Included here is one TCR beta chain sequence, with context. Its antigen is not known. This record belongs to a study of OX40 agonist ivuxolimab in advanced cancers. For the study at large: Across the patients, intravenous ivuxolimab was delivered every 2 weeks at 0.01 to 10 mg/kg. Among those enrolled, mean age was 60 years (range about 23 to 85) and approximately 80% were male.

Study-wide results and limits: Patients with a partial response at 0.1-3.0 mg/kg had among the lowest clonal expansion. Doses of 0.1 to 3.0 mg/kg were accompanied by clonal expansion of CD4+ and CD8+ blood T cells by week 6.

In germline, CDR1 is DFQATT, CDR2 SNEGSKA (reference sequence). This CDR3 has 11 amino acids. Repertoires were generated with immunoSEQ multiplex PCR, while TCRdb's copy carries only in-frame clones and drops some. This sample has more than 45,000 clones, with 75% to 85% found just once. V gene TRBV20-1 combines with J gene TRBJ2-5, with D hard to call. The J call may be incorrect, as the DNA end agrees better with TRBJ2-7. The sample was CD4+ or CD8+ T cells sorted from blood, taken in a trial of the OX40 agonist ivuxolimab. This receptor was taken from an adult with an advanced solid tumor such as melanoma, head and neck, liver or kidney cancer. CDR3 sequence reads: CSARFRVEQYF. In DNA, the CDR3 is TGCAGTGCTAGATTTCGGGTCGAGCAGTACTTC.